This T cell receptor (beta chain) was observed in a study of beta chain features in type 1 diabetes. Study context: Across all samples, about 100,000,000 sorted cells were examined. General observations from the study: Researchers caution that PCR might favor shorter templates, equally among patients and controls. Unsettled here was the matter of whether HLA type influences TCRB rearrangement.

Purities in excess of 95% were seen in all sorted populations. The CDR3 runs to 14 residues. The V gene lost 1 base and the J gene lost 6 bases, with 10 bases spanning the gap. The germline V gene has CDR1 SEHNR and CDR2 FQNEAQ (reference sequence). A remark on this clone: The target antigen is unknown.

Expressed TCRB transcripts were sequenced, since all the RNA that had been isolated was reverse transcribed. Using immunoSEQ multiplex PCR, the repertoire was profiled, and TCRdb retains in-frame clones only, with some absent. The profile shows roughly 500,000 clones, roughly 30% of them singletons. The chain joins TRBV7-9 to TRBJ1-5; weak D call: TRBD1 (5 bases). This TCR derives from a young man in good health. Sequenced sample: naive CD4+ T cells from blood. In nucleotides, the CDR3 is TGTGCCAGCAGCTTAGGAGGGGCGGGTCAGCCCCAGCATTTT. Its translation: CASSLGGAGQPQHF.